This is a list of T cell receptor beta chains from one sample in a study of cytomegalovirus exposure and HLA in healthy donors. Method: immunoSEQ multiplex PCR; TCRdb's copy keeps in-frame clones and lacks some. The sample lists approximately 280,000 clones, approximately 90% occurring once. Sequenced material: PBMCs. Receptor source: a woman aged 18-29 years in good health and CMV-seronegative. The CDR3 runs from the conserved cysteine through the conserved F or W. Fields, in order: J gene, CDR3 length, V gene, CDR3 protein.

>TRBJ2-7|15|TRBV28
CASSLRRVFSYEQYF
>TRBJ1-4|14|TRBV18
CASSSDRGVEKLFF
>TRBJ2-1|16|TRBV4-3
CASSQVRAASYNEQFF
>TRBJ2-1|14|TRBV29-1
CSVGGTSGYNEQFF
>TRBJ2-5|14|TRBV28
CASGLWTGEETQYF
>TRBJ2-7|13|TRBV2
CASRADSSYEQYF
>TRBJ2-7|14|TRBV6-1
CASPPGQGRGEQYF
>TRBJ2-5|19|TRBV9
CASSPPHHRAGVGRETQYF
>TRBJ2-7|13|TRBV7-9
CASSLGLTTEQYF
>TRBJ1-2|14|TRBV6-4
CANPDWGEIYGYTF
>TRBJ1-1|15|TRBV4-3
CASSQDLGAGGEAFF
>TRBJ1-5|15|TRBV19
CASTKTGGSNQPQHF
>TRBJ2-3|15|TRBV9
CASSVSGNPTDTQYF
>TRBJ2-3|15|TRBV7-8
CASSLSRTGEDTQYF
>TRBJ2-1|16|TRBV27
CASSLSHGGLKNEQFF